These T cell receptor beta chains were read from a single sample in a study of T cells in Graves' hyperthyroidism and ophthalmopathy. TCRdb re-analysed the multiplex PCR reads in MiXCR, keeping a single row per CDR3 protein. Among around 520,000 distinct CDR3 sequences listed, approximately 24% were seen once. Sequences were obtained from blood. These receptors originate from a woman between 25 and 40 years old with Graves' ophthalmopathy. Both conserved end residues are part of each CDR3. Each record gives: J gene, clone size, D gene, V gene, CDR3 protein, CDR3 DNA. A D gene is named only where the DNA matches it firmly. Not every row has a clone size; where given, it reads once, few, many or a size class.

j_gene: TRBJ2-7; abundance: few; d_gene: TRBD2; v_gene: TRBV6-1; CDR3aa: CASSGTSGNYEQYF; CDR3nt: TGTGCCAGCAGTGGGACTAGCGGGAACTACGAGCAGTACTTC
j_gene: TRBJ2-7; abundance: -; d_gene: TRBD2; v_gene: TRBV29-1; CDR3aa: CSVENRRAGLGEQYF; CDR3nt: TGCAGCGTTGAAAACCGAAGAGCGGGACTTGGTGAGCAGTACTTC
j_gene: TRBJ1-1; abundance: many; d_gene: -; v_gene: TRBV12-3/TRBV12-4; CDR3aa: CASSPSNTEAFF; CDR3nt: TGTGCCAGTAGCCCCTCGAATACTGAAGCTTTCTTT
j_gene: TRBJ2-5; abundance: few; d_gene: -; v_gene: TRBV19; CDR3aa: CASSMVGGKETQYF; CDR3nt: TGTGCCAGTAGTATGGTTGGCGGAAAAGAGACCCAGTACTTC
j_gene: TRBJ1-1; abundance: many; d_gene: -; v_gene: TRBV12-3/TRBV12-4; CDR3aa: CASSLQGLEAFF; CDR3nt: TGTGCCAGCAGTTTACAGGGGCTTGAAGCTTTCTTT
j_gene: TRBJ2-7; abundance: few; d_gene: TRBD1; v_gene: TRBV12-3/TRBV12-4; CDR3aa: CASSSGGTGRYEQYF; CDR3nt: TGTGCCAGCAGTTCTGGCGGGACAGGGAGGTACGAGCAGTACTTC
j_gene: TRBJ2-4; abundance: -; d_gene: -; v_gene: TRBV29-1; CDR3aa: CSPPTGGARAKNIQYF; CDR3nt: TGCAGCCCGCCGACCGGAGGGGCCCGAGCCAAAAACATTCAGTACTTC
j_gene: TRBJ2-7; abundance: many; d_gene: TRBD1; v_gene: TRBV27; CDR3aa: CASSSSDRNYEQYF; CDR3nt: TGTGCCAGCAGTTCCTCGGACAGGAACTACGAGCAGTACTTC
j_gene: TRBJ1-1; abundance: many; d_gene: -; v_gene: TRBV12-3/TRBV12-4; CDR3aa: CASSVQSEAFF; CDR3nt: TGTGCCAGCAGTGTACAGTCCGAAGCTTTCTTT
j_gene: TRBJ2-5; abundance: few; d_gene: TRBD2; v_gene: TRBV5-8; CDR3aa: CASGRRGGRETQYF; CDR3nt: TGTGCCAGCGGCCGACGGGGGGGCCGGGAGACCCAGTACTTC
j_gene: TRBJ1-6; abundance: -; d_gene: -; v_gene: TRBV6-1; CDR3aa: CASSEDPGSSSPLHF; CDR3nt: TGTGCCAGCAGTGAAGACCCAGGCTCTTCTTCACCCCTCCACTTT
j_gene: TRBJ2-7; abundance: many; d_gene: -; v_gene: TRBV7-2; CDR3aa: CASSSDPSEGGAQYF; CDR3nt: TGTGCCAGCAGCTCCGACCCTTCAGAAGGTGGCGCGCAGTACTTC